The 30 T cell receptor beta chains given below trace back to one sample, sequenced in a study of response to subunit inactivated influenza vaccine (dated by TCRdb to 2017 to 2018). The library was obtained by RT-PCR. The sequencer listed for this sample is Illumina HiSeq 2500. TCRdb reanalyzed the raw reads on its own, using fastp at Q25 for trimming and MiXCR for clone calling, and kept in-frame beta chains. Every entry covers one CDR3 protein and lists the most common genes and DNA from its rows. This sample comprises 700,000 to 900,000 distinct CDR3 sequences, about 20% of them detected only once. The ten largest clones add up to more than 8.5% of the sample. Material: PBMCs from blood, obtained 5 days after vaccination. These receptors were collected from a man aged 50 to 60 who received an inactivated influenza vaccine. Donor details come from another sample of the same person, matched by shared clones.

The chain has TRBV5-1 and TRBJ2-3; the D gene is possibly TRBD2 (5 bases). Germline values: CDR1 SGHRS, CDR2 YFSETQ. This CDR3 comprises 15 residues. Trimming left V 4 bases short and J 2 bases short, with 14 bases between. This CDR3 is CASSPIEGYTDTQYF. Written as DNA, the CDR3 is TGCGCCAGCAGCCCCATTGAGGGTTACACAGATACGCAGTATTTT.

The J gene is TRBJ2-7, the V gene TRBV4-2, with D perhaps matching TRBD2 (6 bases). Germline values: CDR1 LGHNA, CDR2 YNFKEQ. V was pared by 4 bases and J by 4 bases, with 14 bases between. This CDR3 is 14 amino acids long. The CDR3 DNA reads as TGTGCCAGCAGCCTCGGACTAACGAAATACGAGCAGTACTTC. It specifies CASSLGLTKYEQYF.

The genes are TRBV15 and TRBJ2-4; 7 bases line up with TRBD2. This CDR3 contains 19 residues. Germline CDR1 is LNHNV and CDR2 is YYDKDF (reference sequence). V gave up 0 bases and J gave up 2 bases; unmatched junction bases: 13. CDR3 bases: TGTGCCACCAGCAGAGAAGTGACACGGGGGGTCGGTTCCAAAAACATTCAGTACTTC. It specifies CATSREVTRGVGSKNIQYF.

This clonotype was observed many times. The rearrangement joins TRBV7-2 to TRBJ2-1; 8 bases are shared with TRBD2. Germline V gene sequence: CDR1 SGHTA, CDR2 FQGNSA. The CDR3 loop spans 13 amino acids. Unmatched junction bases numbered 5, after V lost 6 bases and J lost 7 bases. CDR3 sequence reads: CASSPRGGNEQFF. The CDR3 DNA reads TGTGCCAGCAGTCCCCGGGGGGGGAATGAGCAGTTCTTC.

The chain has TRBV20-1 and TRBJ2-3, with 7 bases that match TRBD2. The CDR3 extends over 15 amino acids. The ends lost 6 bases at V and 0 bases at J; junction bases unmatched: 9. Per germline, CDR1 DFQATT and CDR2 SNEGSKA (reference sequence). CDR3 sequence reads: CSAKTSAVSTDTQYF. The DNA of the CDR3 is TGCAGTGCAAAAACTAGCGCGGTGAGCACAGATACGCAGTATTTT.

In this sample, this clonotype turned up many times. V gene TRBV6-1 combines with J gene TRBJ2-1; D is unresolved. This CDR3 spans 15 amino acids. The germline V and J ends were trimmed by 7 bases and 0 bases, with 13 bases remaining between them. Germline CDR1 and CDR2: MNHNS and SASEGT. The CDR3 reads CASTHGRSSYNEQFF. The CDR3 DNA is TGTGCCAGCACACATGGCAGGAGCTCCTACAATGAGCAGTTCTTC.

In its sample, this clonotype was seen a few times. This chain connects TRBV5-1 to TRBJ2-2; maybe TRBD1 (5 bases). The germline V gene has CDR1 SGHRS and CDR2 YFSETQ. This CDR3 is 18 amino acids long. The V gene lost 4 bases and the J gene lost 0 bases, with 19 bases spanning the gap. The CDR3 reads CASSLNLRTHTNTGELFF. CDR3 coding DNA: TGCGCCAGCAGCCTCAACCTCCGGACACATACGAACACCGGGGAGCTGTTTTTT.

This clonotype appeared many times. The chain recombines TRBV29-1 with TRBJ2-7; 9 bases line up with TRBD2. The CDR3 is 13 residues long. Trimming at V came to 4 bases and at J to 2 bases, leaving 3 bases not matched to a gene. Germline CDR1 and CDR2: SQVTM and ANQGSEA. The CDR3 sequence is CSVVASGTYEQYF. As DNA, the CDR3 is TGCAGCGTTGTGGCTAGCGGGACCTACGAGCAGTACTTC.

V gene TRBV5-1 combines with J gene TRBJ2-1; 8 bases align to TRBD1. The CDR3 loop spans 16 amino acids. Germline CDR1 SGHRS, CDR2 YFSETQ. The junction had 16 bases not matched to a gene; V was cut back by 4 bases and J by 10 bases. The CDR3 coding sequence is TGCGCCAGCAGCCCAATTCCGGGACAGGCCAACGAGGAGCAGTTCTTC. Its translation is CASSPIPGQANEEQFF.

The rearrangement joins TRBV21-1 to TRBJ2-7. TRBV21-1 is a pseudogene segment. The CDR3 has 15 amino acids. The CDR3 DNA reads TGTGCCAGCAGTTACCCTTCCTTAAGCTCCTACGAGCAGTACTTC. Translated: CASSYPSLSSYEQYF.

This clonotype appeared a single time. V and J are TRBV5-1 and TRBJ2-1; the match to TRBD2 covers 10 bases. V lost 7 bases to trimming and J lost 9 bases; unmatched junction nucleotides: 13. In germline, CDR1 is SGHRS, CDR2 YFSETQ. The length of the CDR3 is 15 residues. The CDR3 region has the DNA TGCGCCAGCGGCTGGGCTAGCGGGGGTTCGGGTGAGCAGTTCTTC. It translates to CASGWASGGSGEQFF.

In DNA, the CDR3 is TGTGCCAGCAGTTTGCGGGAGGCGGCAGGGGGCAGGGAGACCCAGTACTTC. Encoded protein: CASSLREAAGGRETQYF. V is TRBV28 and J is TRBJ2-5, with D perhaps being TRBD1 or TRBD2 (8 bases each). Germline V gives CDR1 MDHEN, CDR2 SYDVKM. The CDR3 loop spans 17 amino acids. V lost 3 bases to trimming and J lost 5 bases, with 22 bases between them.

In this sample, this clonotype turned up once. The chain employs TRBV19 and TRBJ2-1; 11 nucleotides agree with TRBD2. The junction had 6 bases not matched to a gene; V was cut back by 5 bases and J by 6 bases. Germline CDR1 LNHDA, CDR2 SQIVND (reference sequence). The CDR3 sequence is 15 residues long. The CDR3, as DNA: TGTGCCAGTAGTCCACTAGCGGGAGTTGGCAATGAGCAGTTCTTC. Amino acids: CASSPLAGVGNEQFF.

This clonotype was found a few times. The chain links TRBV7-8 to TRBJ2-1, with TRBD2 matching 7 bases. There are 16 residues in the CDR3. CDR1 is SGHVS and CDR2 is FQNEAQ in the germline V gene. Trimming cost V 3 bases and J 2 bases; bases outside gene matches: 7. The CDR3 here is CASSLVGGSPYNEQFF. CDR3 DNA sequence: TGTGCCAGCAGCTTGGTCGGCGGGAGCCCCTACAATGAGCAGTTCTTC.

This sequence joins TRBV6-1 and TRBJ1-1, with no clear D. The CDR3 is 13 amino acids. Deletions cut 0 bases from V and 6 bases from J, with 8 bases between. CDR1 MNHNS and CDR2 SASEGT come from the germline V gene. CDR3 sequence reads: CASSEARAAEAFF. CDR3 DNA sequence: TGTGCCAGCAGTGAAGCGCGGGCTGCTGAAGCTTTCTTT.

Only a few counts were recorded for this clonotype. The rearrangement links TRBV10-3 to TRBJ2-7; D gene uncertain. The V and J ends lost 6 bases and 3 bases respectively, with 12 bases between them. The CDR3 contains 13 residues. The V gene's germline CDR1 is ENHRY and CDR2 SYGVKD. CDR3 coding DNA: TGTGCCATCAGGGGTCTTCTAATCTACGAGCAGTACTTC. Translation: CAIRGLLIYEQYF.

The chain couples TRBV7-9 to TRBJ2-4; a weak D match, TRBD2 (6 bases). The germline V gene has CDR1 SEHNR and CDR2 FQNEAQ (reference sequence). There are 15 residues in the CDR3. Trimming left V 5 bases short and J 3 bases short, with 14 bases between. The CDR3 is CASSPGVGGKNIQYF. DNA for the CDR3: TGTGCCAGCAGCCCTGGTGTGGGAGGCAAAAACATTCAGTACTTC.

This clonotype was detected once. The chain carries TRBV24-1 and TRBJ2-3; D might be TRBD1 or TRBD2, each matching 6 bases. Germline CDR1 KGHDR, CDR2 SFDVKD. The CDR3 is 13 amino acids. Trimming removed 9 bases at V and 2 bases at J, with 11 bases between. CDR3 in DNA: TGTGCCACCGCCCCGGGGGCCACAGATACGCAGTATTTT. It encodes CATAPGATDTQYF.

CDR3 in amino acids: CATSTLPPPFSSYNEQFF. Here the CDR3 DNA reads TGTGCCACCAGCACCCTCCCCCCCCCATTTAGCTCCTACAATGAGCAGTTCTTC. The rearrangement links TRBV15 to TRBJ2-1; D unclear. The CDR3 runs to 18 residues. In germline, CDR1 is LNHNV, CDR2 YYDKDF (reference sequence). With 4 bases removed from V and 0 bases from J, the gap between germline ends came to 19 bases.

This clonotype was detected only a few times. The chain couples TRBV6-2 or TRBV6-3 to TRBJ2-7, with 9 bases matching TRBD1. Looked up from germline, CDR1 is MNHEY and CDR2 is SVGEGT. Trimming took 3 bases from V and 5 from J; bases not matched to a gene: 5. CDR3 size: 14 residues. The CDR3 here is CASSYLRTGDEQYF. The CDR3 DNA is TGTGCCAGCAGTTATCTGAGGACAGGGGACGAGCAGTACTTC.

The V and J genes are TRBV5-5 and TRBJ2-1; a possible D gene is TRBD2 (6 bases). The germline gives CDR1 SGHKS, CDR2 YYEKEE (reference sequence). This CDR3 has 16 residues. V gave up 0 bases and J gave up 2 bases, with 12 bases separating them. CDR3 nucleotides: TGTGCCAGCAGCTTGGGGGCGACTAGAACCTACAATGAGCAGTTCTTC. It specifies CASSLGATRTYNEQFF.

In this sample, this clonotype turned up a few times. The rearrangement uses TRBV6-1 and TRBJ2-1; D might be TRBD2 (7 bases). Germline values: CDR1 MNHNS, CDR2 SASEGT. This CDR3 comprises 12 residues. V was shortened by 8 bases and J by 8 bases, with 13 bases between the two germline ends. CDR3 in amino acids: CASGGASYEQFF. The DNA for the CDR3 is TGTGCCAGCGGGGGGGCCTCTTATGAGCAGTTCTTC.

The chain employs TRBV7-2 and TRBJ2-2; 8 positions agree with TRBD2. V was pared by 6 bases and J by 4 bases, with 7 bases of the junction left unmatched. This CDR3 contains 15 residues. The V gene's germline CDR1 is SGHTA and CDR2 FQGNSA. The CDR3 reads CASSSGTRRTGELFF. The CDR3 region has the DNA TGTGCCAGCAGTTCCGGGACTAGACGCACCGGGGAGCTGTTTTTT.

Only a few counts were recorded for this clonotype. The V call is TRBV7-2, the J call TRBJ1-2, with D tentatively TRBD1 (5 bases). The V gene lost 2 bases and the J gene lost 7 bases, with 14 bases spanning the gap. Germline V lookup: CDR1 SGHTA, CDR2 FQGNSA. This CDR3 comprises 14 residues. The CDR3 bases are TGTGCCAGCAGCTTAAGTAACCCGAGGGGTGGCTACACCTTC. Translation: CASSLSNPRGGYTF. Supplemented by reference TRBV7-2 and TRBJ1-2, the full variable domain reads GAGVSQSPSNKVTEKGKDVELRCDPISGHTALYWYRQSLGQGLEFLIYFQGNSAPDKSGLPSDRFSAERTGGSVSTLTIQRTQQEDSAVYLCASSLSNPRGGYTFGSGTRLTVV.

The gene calls are TRBV7-9 and TRBJ2-5, with TRBD2 matching 10 bases. Germline V gives CDR1 SEHNR, CDR2 FQNEAQ (reference sequence). The CDR3 runs 16 residues. After removal of 5 bases from V and 5 bases from J, the junction contained 11 bases not matched to a gene. The CDR3 DNA sequence: TGTGCCAGCAGCCTTGAACTAGCGGGGTACGCGGAGACCCAGTACTTC. As protein: CASSLELAGYAETQYF.

This clonotype was counted once. The chain has TRBV7-3 and TRBJ2-1, with TRBD2 matching 13 bases. CDR3 length equals 13 residues. The V gene's germline CDR1 is SGHTA and CDR2 FQGTGA. Losses at the gene ends were 8 bases for V and 8 bases for J; bases not matched to a gene: 3. This CDR3 is CASALAGGHEQFF. The CDR3 region has the DNA TGTGCCAGCGCACTAGCGGGAGGGCATGAGCAGTTCTTC. Filled out from reference TRBV7-3 and TRBJ2-1, the complete variable domain reads GAGVSQTPSNKVTEKGKYVELRCDPISGHTALYWYRQSLGQGPEFLIYFQGTGAADDSGLPNDRFFAVRPEGSVSTLKIQRTERGDSAVYLCASALAGGHEQFFGPGTRLTVL.

This clonotype has only one observation. This chain uses TRBV4-3 with TRBJ2-1; 15 bases line up with TRBD2. Germline CDR1 and CDR2: LGHNA and YSLEER. Trimming took 1 base from V and 2 from J; bases not matched to a gene: 3. This CDR3 comprises 18 residues. Here the CDR3 reads CASSQGTSGRVPYNEQFF. As DNA, the CDR3 is TGCGCCAGCAGCCAAGGGACTAGCGGGAGGGTCCCCTACAATGAGCAGTTCTTC.

In its sample, this clonotype was seen a few times. The chain carries TRBV20-1 and TRBJ2-3, with 13 bases identical to TRBD2. The CDR3 contains 15 residues. CDR1 DFQATT and CDR2 SNEGSKA come from the germline V gene (reference sequence). V lost 6 bases to trimming and J lost 5 bases; unmatched junction nucleotides: 8. CDR3 nucleotides: TGCAGTGCGTACGGGACTAGCGGGATTTTAGATACGCAGTATTTT. Its translation is CSAYGTSGILDTQYF.

This clonotype came up a few times. The chain combines TRBV20-1 with TRBJ2-2, with D unclear. This CDR3 spans 11 amino acids. CDR1 is DFQATT, CDR2 SNEGSKA, per germline (reference sequence). The V end was cut by 0 bases, the J end by 7 bases, with 3 bases between. Written as DNA, the CDR3 is TGCAGTGCTAGAGATCACGGGGAGCTGTTTTTT. As protein: CSARDHGELFF.

This clonotype was seen only a few times. This chain connects TRBV7-2 to TRBJ2-3, with D possibly matching TRBD2 (5 bases). This CDR3 region has 16 residues. Germline CDR1 reads SGHTA; CDR2 reads FQGNSA. V was trimmed by 3 bases and J by 0 bases, leaving 13 bases between them. CDR3 bases: TGTGCCAGCAGCTTGGCTAGCAGTCTTAGCACAGATACGCAGTATTTT. Amino acids: CASSLASSLSTDTQYF.